This T cell receptor (beta chain) was recovered during a study of shared clonotypes between healthy human individuals. Study as a whole: Each donor's CD4 naive and CD4 memory cells filled three plates apiece, CD8 naive two, and CD8 memory one. The study's findings and limits: Represented diversity, genetic and exposure-history alike, was limited by few donors. With a few donors compared, roughly 5% of naive CD4 clonotypes were shared.

Trimming took 8 bases from V and 5 from J; bases not matched to a gene: 10. Per germline, CDR1 MNHNY and CDR2 SVGAGI (reference sequence). The CDR3 totals 14 residues. This table comes from immunoSEQ multiplex PCR, and its TCRdb copy is limited to in-frame clones, with some not included. The table includes approximately 640,000 clones, approximately 75% detected once. Points on this clone: Its antigen remains unknown.

The sequenced sample consisted of memory CD4+ T cells sorted from blood. Subset denoted: CD45RA-negative fraction. The clonotype comes from a woman between 25 and 40 years old in good health. The chain carries TRBV6-6 and TRBJ2-7, with 9 bases aligning to TRBD2. The CDR3 here is CASRTRGGRDEQYF. The CDR3 coding sequence is TGTGCCAGCCGCACTAGGGGCGGGAGGGACGAGCAGTACTTC.